A single sample is the source of the 15 T cell receptor beta chains below, sequenced in a study of radiation and T cells in renal cell carcinoma. Noted time point: blood 4 weeks post-SBRT, at nephrectomy. Documented treatment: 15 Gy SBRT to primary tumor, nephrectomy 4 weeks later. Assay used: immunoSEQ multiplex PCR; TCRdb lists only in-frame clones, some missing. The sample lists approximately 80,000 clones; about 89% were seen once. Sequenced here: blood, sampled from a patient whose treatment included radiotherapy and nephrectomy. The receptors derive from a woman in her seventies with renal cell carcinoma.

The chain employs TRBV10-1 and TRBJ1-2; perhaps TRBD1 as D (5 bases). Trimming left V 9 bases short and J 4 bases short, with 21 bases between. The germline V gene encodes CDR1 WNHNN and CDR2 SYGVQD (reference sequence). The CDR3 totals 15 residues. Written as DNA, the CDR3 is TGCGCCAGGGGGAATCCGGGACGGGAAACCTATGGCTACACCTTC. Amino acid sequence: CARGNPGRETYGYTF.

The chain employs TRBV7-2 and TRBJ2-3; 7 bases align to TRBD2. The CDR3 extends over 19 amino acids. The germline gives CDR1 SGHTA, CDR2 FQGNSA. Trimming at V came to 1 base and at J to 0 bases, leaving 13 bases not matched to a gene. CDR3: CASSLVGSGAGGSTDTQYF. CDR3 nucleotide sequence: TGTGCCAGCAGCTTAGTTGGGTCTGGGGCCGGGGGGAGCACAGATACGCAGTATTTT.

The chain joins TRBV5-1 to TRBJ2-3; D tentatively fits TRBD1 or TRBD2 (5 bases each). Per germline, CDR1 SGHRS and CDR2 YFSETQ. CDR3 length: 15 amino acids. V was cut by 0 bases and J by 0 bases, with 8 bases left in between. CDR3: CASSLGGVSTDTQYF. The CDR3 DNA sequence: TGCGCCAGCAGCTTGGGAGGGGTTAGCACAGATACGCAGTATTTT.

The chain carries TRBV13 and TRBJ2-7, with D unclear. The CDR3 contains 13 residues. The germline V and J ends were trimmed by 0 bases and 6 bases, with 9 bases remaining between them. CDR1 is PRHDT, CDR2 FYEKMQ, per germline (reference sequence). CDR3 sequence: CASSLGRVSEQYF. CDR3 coding DNA: TGTGCCAGCAGCTTAGGCCGGGTATCCGAGCAGTACTTC.

V usage is TRBV2 and J usage is TRBJ1-3; D remains ambiguous. Germline V gene data show CDR1 as SNHLY and CDR2 as FYNNEI. This CDR3 region has 16 residues. Trimming shortened V by 7 bases and J by 8 bases, and 24 bases separated the two germline ends. CDR3 nucleotides: TGTGCCAGCACCCCAGCGCGCGGACCCACCGGGGACACCATATATTTT. Translated: CASTPARGPTGDTIYF. Variable domain in full (rest from reference TRBV2 and TRBJ1-3): EPEVTQTPSHQVTQMGQEVILRCVPISNHLYFYWYRQILGQKVEFLVSFYNNEISEKSEIFDDQFSVERPDGSNFTLKIRSTKLEDSAMYFCASTPARGPTGDTIYFGEGSWLTVV.

This clone was detected only once. This chain connects TRBV5-8 to TRBJ1-2; D is unresolved. The CDR3 loop spans 13 amino acids. Trimming cost V 4 bases and J 8 bases, with 15 bases left between them. From germline, CDR1 is SGHTS and CDR2 YDEGEE. The CDR3 loop is CASSDRARTGYTF. CDR3 DNA sequence: TGTGCCAGCAGCGATCGGGCCAGGACGGGCTACACCTTC. Together with reference TRBV5-8 and TRBJ1-2, the CDR3 gives the full variable domain: EAGVTQSPTHLIKTRGQQATLRCSPISGHTSVYWYQQALGLGLQFLLWYDEGEERNRGNFPPRFSGRQFPNYSSELNVNALELEDSALYLCASSDRARTGYTFGSGTRLTVV.

The chain has TRBV5-1 and TRBJ1-2; 9 nucleotides align to TRBD1. The CDR3 contains 15 residues. V lost 1 base and J lost 6; bases outside the gene matches: 7. CDR1 SGHRS and CDR2 YFSETQ come from the germline V gene. The CDR3: CASSLLTGGVNGYTF. CDR3 coding DNA: TGCGCCAGCAGCTTGCTGACAGGGGGAGTGAATGGCTACACCTTC.

The chain combines TRBV29-1 with TRBJ2-3, with D maybe TRBD1 (6 bases). V shed 7 bases and J shed 5 bases, with 16 bases lying between them. From germline, CDR1 is SQVTM and CDR2 ANQGSEA. The CDR3 has 13 amino acids. CDR3 protein: CSGMQGTGDTQYF. The CDR3 DNA reads as TGCAGCGGTATGCAGGGGACGGGAGATACGCAGTATTTT.

The V and J genes are TRBV18 and TRBJ2-3; D is undetermined. Germline V gene lookup returns CDR1 KGHSH and CDR2 LQKENI. The V and J ends lost 4 bases and 4 bases respectively, with 6 bases between them. The CDR3 spans 12 residues. In nucleotides, the CDR3 is TGTGCCAGCTCACTGCAGGCAGATACGCAGTATTTT. Its protein product is CASSLQADTQYF. The full variable domain, rest sourced from reference TRBV18 and TRBJ2-3, is NAGVMQNPRHLVRRRGQEARLRCSPMKGHSHVYWYRQLPEEGLKFMVYLQKENIIDESGMPKERFSAEFPKEGPSILRIQQVVRGDSAAYFCASSLQADTQYFGPGTRLTVL.

The gene calls are TRBV5-4 and TRBJ2-5; D is perhaps TRBD1 (7 bases). V lost 1 base to trimming and J lost 2 bases, with 12 bases between them. Per germline, CDR1 SGHNT and CDR2 YYREEE (reference sequence). The CDR3 is 15 amino acids. The CDR3 DNA reads as TGTGCCAGCAGCTTGATCAGGGGGGAGCAAGAGACCCAGTACTTC. It is translated as CASSLIRGEQETQYF.

This clone was found once. The chain links TRBV6-1 to TRBJ2-3; D gene unclear. V shed 7 bases and J shed 3 bases, with 5 bases lying between them. The CDR3 extends over 11 amino acids. The V gene's germline CDR1 is MNHNS and CDR2 SASEGT. The CDR3 coding sequence is TGTGCCAGCACCGAAACAGATACGCAGTATTTT. As protein: CASTETDTQYF.

This clone was picked up a small number of times. The rearrangement uses TRBV4-1 and TRBJ1-4; D is ambiguous. Trimming cost V 0 bases and J 5 bases, with 13 bases left between them. CDR1 and CDR2 (germline): MGHRA, YSYEKL. CDR3 length equals 16 residues. CDR3 sequence reads: CASSQETWQQNEKLFF. DNA of the CDR3: TGCGCCAGCAGCCAAGAAACTTGGCAGCAGAATGAAAAACTGTTTTTT.

The chain joins TRBV19 to TRBJ1-5, with 9 bases that match TRBD1. J gave up 0 bases and V 7 bases, and 7 bases lay outside the gene matches. Germline CDR1 LNHDA, CDR2 SQIVND (reference sequence). The CDR3 contains 16 residues. CDR3: CASINRGQGSNQPQHF. DNA of the CDR3: TGTGCCAGTATCAATCGGGGACAGGGTAGCAATCAGCCCCAGCATTTT.

This chain uses TRBV7-9 with TRBJ2-5; no clear D gene. From germline, CDR1 is SEHNR and CDR2 FQNEAQ (reference sequence). The CDR3 has 13 residues. Deletions cut 2 bases from V and 2 bases from J, with 6 bases between. The CDR3 loop is CASSLILQETQYF. For the CDR3, the DNA is TGTGCCAGCAGCTTAATATTACAAGAGACCCAGTACTTC.

V usage is TRBV30 and J usage is TRBJ2-5; 9 positions agree with TRBD2. Germline CDR1 and CDR2: GTSNPN and SVGIG (reference sequence). The CDR3 sequence is 15 residues long. With 0 bases clipped from V and 4 bases from J, the junction kept 6 bases outside the gene matches. CDR3 in amino acids: CAWSVTKRGAETQYF. In DNA, the CDR3 is TGTGCCTGGAGTGTAACTAAGCGGGGGGCAGAGACCCAGTACTTC.